Below, 29 T cell receptor beta chains from the same sample are listed, as sequenced in a study of T cell changes during pregnancy in multiple sclerosis. TCRdb's table, derived via immunoSEQ multiplex PCR, lists solely in-frame clones and lacks some. The profile shows tens of thousands of clones, approximately 94% of them singletons. This specimen was CD8+ T cells from peripheral blood mononuclear cells, taken after pregnancy. These receptors were taken from a female donor with multiple sclerosis, enrolled in a pregnancy study.

This sequence joins TRBV27 and TRBJ2-7, with 8 positions matching TRBD1. V trimming: 3 bases; J trimming: 3 bases; junction bases outside the gene matches: 10. The germline V gene has CDR1 MNHEY and CDR2 SMNVEV (reference sequence). The CDR3 sequence is 16 residues long. This CDR3 is CASSFVPGGKGYEQYF. For the CDR3, the DNA is TGTGCCAGCAGTTTTGTTCCAGGGGGCAAGGGCTACGAGCAGTACTTC.

The gene calls are TRBV27 and TRBJ2-7, with D perhaps matching TRBD2 (5 bases). The V end lost 1 base, the J end lost 1 base, and 14 bases lay between the germline ends. The CDR3 has 16 residues. CDR1 is MNHEY, CDR2 SMNVEV, per germline (reference sequence). CDR3 in amino acids: CASSLFGRGLSYEQYF. The CDR3 DNA is TGTGCCAGCAGTTTATTTGGGAGAGGCCTTTCCTACGAGCAGTACTTC.

The chain joins TRBV7-8 to TRBJ1-1; 10 nucleotides line up with TRBD1. The CDR3 length is 17 residues. With V trimmed by 6 bases and J by 2 bases, 12 bases remained unmatched. Germline CDR1 is SGHVS and CDR2 is FQNEAQ. CDR3 residues: CASSPTTGGAGNTEAFF. For the CDR3, the DNA is TGTGCCAGCAGTCCTACGACAGGGGGCGCAGGTAACACTGAAGCTTTCTTT.

This clone was picked up one time. The rearrangement links TRBV27 to TRBJ1-5, with 9 bases that match TRBD1. This CDR3 has 14 residues. J gave up 6 bases and V 5 bases, and 5 bases lay outside the gene matches. Germline CDR1 MNHEY, CDR2 SMNVEV (reference sequence). The CDR3 sequence is CASSLTGGGQPQHF. The CDR3 DNA reads TGTGCCAGCAGTCTCACAGGGGGCGGTCAGCCCCAGCATTTT.

The rearrangement links TRBV7-9 to TRBJ2-1; D is undetermined. Per germline, CDR1 SEHNR and CDR2 FQNEAQ (reference sequence). The CDR3 extends over 13 amino acids. V was clipped by 8 bases and J by 1 base, with 9 bases between them. DNA for the CDR3: TGTGCCAGCGGCGGCGGTTCCTACAATGAGCAGTTCTTC. Amino acids: CASGGGSYNEQFF.

The V and J genes are TRBV4-2 and TRBJ2-5; possible D gene TRBD2, 6 bases. Trimming stripped 1 base from V and 0 bases from J, with 15 bases between. There are 17 residues in the CDR3. CDR1 is LGHNA, CDR2 YNFKEQ, per germline. Here the CDR3 DNA reads TGTGCCAGCAGCCAAGTGGACGGGAGCCTATACCAAGAGACCCAGTACTTC. Protein sequence: CASSQVDGSLYQETQYF.

V gene TRBV7-9 combines with J gene TRBJ1-1; D is ambiguous. The CDR3 runs 13 residues. The V end was cut by 6 bases, the J end by 4 bases, with 12 bases between. The V gene's germline CDR1 is SEHNR and CDR2 FQNEAQ (reference sequence). CDR3 nucleotide sequence: TGTGCCAGCAGTTTCGGACGGGGCACTGAAGCTTTCTTT. It specifies CASSFGRGTEAFF. Full variable domain (rest looked up from reference TRBV7-9 and TRBJ1-1): DTGVSQNPRHKITKRGQNVTFRCDPISEHNRLYWYRQTLGQGPEFLTYFQNEAQLEKSRLLSDRFSAERPKGSFSTLEIQRTEQGDSAMYLCASSFGRGTEAFFGQGTRLTVV.

The rearrangement links TRBV28 to TRBJ2-2; 9 bases agree with TRBD2. CDR1 is MDHEN and CDR2 is SYDVKM in the germline V gene. The CDR3 length is 19 residues. V gave up 4 bases and J gave up 4 bases; unmatched junction bases: 16. The CDR3: CASSSPALTLAGTTGELFF. In nucleotides, the CDR3 is TGTGCCAGCAGTTCCCCAGCCCTCACCCTAGCGGGAACCACCGGGGAGCTGTTTTTT.

This clone was counted a single time. The V call is TRBV28, the J call TRBJ2-7, with TRBD2 matching 13 bases. Germline assignment: CDR1 MDHEN and CDR2 SYDVKM. V lost 7 bases and J lost 3; bases outside the gene matches: 9. CDR3 length: 16 residues. CDR3 bases: TGTGCCAGCATAGGACTAGCGGGAGAAAGAAGCTACGAGCAGTACTTC. This encodes CASIGLAGERSYEQYF.

DNA for the CDR3: TGTGCCAGCAGCAGAATTATACAGGGGACGGCTGAAGCTTTCTTT. Its protein product is CASSRIIQGTAEAFF. This chain connects TRBV5-6 to TRBJ1-1; 7 bases map to TRBD1. From germline, CDR1 is SGHDT and CDR2 YYEEEE. J was trimmed by 6 bases and V by 4 bases; bases with no gene match: 12. The CDR3 runs to 15 residues. Full variable domain (missing parts from reference TRBV5-6 and TRBJ1-1): DAGVTQSPTHLIKTRGQQVTLRCSPKSGHDTVSWYQQALGQGPQFIFQYYEEEERQRGNFPDRFSGHQFPNYSSELNVNALLLGDSALYLCASSRIIQGTAEAFFGQGTRLTVV.

The chain carries TRBV19 and TRBJ2-1, with 13 bases lining up with TRBD2. Germline V gene lookup returns CDR1 LNHDA and CDR2 SQIVND (reference sequence). Trimming at V came to 5 bases and at J to 4 bases, leaving 5 bases not matched to a gene. The CDR3 has 16 residues. The CDR3 reads CASSPGTSGAYNEQFF. The CDR3 DNA follows: TGTGCCAGTAGTCCAGGGACTAGCGGGGCATACAATGAGCAGTTCTTC.

The V and J genes are TRBV27 and TRBJ2-7; a possible D gene is TRBD1 (6 bases). The CDR3 contains 13 residues. Trimming shortened V by 3 bases and J by 5 bases, and 11 bases separated the two germline ends. Germline CDR1 reads MNHEY; CDR2 reads SMNVEV (reference sequence). CDR3 residues: CASSLSGAHEQYF. CDR3 coding DNA: TGTGCCAGCAGTTTGTCAGGGGCCCACGAGCAGTACTTC.

The J gene is TRBJ2-7, the V gene TRBV19, with 7 bases that match TRBD1. V shed 5 bases and J 7 bases; nucleotides not matched to a gene: 5. In germline, CDR1 is LNHDA, CDR2 SQIVND (reference sequence). CDR3 length: 12 residues. This chain's CDR3 is CASSSGQWEQYF. The CDR3 DNA follows: TGTGCCAGTAGTTCGGGACAGTGGGAGCAGTACTTC. The full variable domain, rest sourced from reference TRBV19 and TRBJ2-7, is DGGITQSPKYLFRKEGQNVTLSCEQNLNHDAMYWYRQDPGQGLRLIYYSQIVNDFQKGDIAEGYSVSREKKESFPLTVTSAQKNPTAFYLCASSSGQWEQYFGPGTRLTVT.

The chain joins TRBV6-1 to TRBJ1-3; D uncertain. From germline, CDR1 is MNHNS and CDR2 SASEGT. The CDR3 totals 15 residues. V was shortened by 0 bases and J by 0 bases, with 6 bases between the two germline ends. This CDR3 reads CASSEARSSGNTIYF. CDR3 nucleotide sequence: TGTGCCAGCAGTGAAGCCCGGAGCTCTGGAAACACCATATATTTT.

This clone was seen once. The V call is TRBV9, the J call TRBJ2-3, with 7 bases identical to TRBD1. The CDR3 is 16 amino acids. V was pared by 4 bases and J by 0 bases, with 8 bases of the junction left unmatched. CDR1 is SGDLS, CDR2 YYNGEE, per germline. CDR3 region: CASSSRQGISTDTQYF. CDR3 in DNA: TGTGCCAGCAGCTCCCGACAGGGTATCAGCACAGATACGCAGTATTTT.

The rearrangement joins TRBV4-3 to TRBJ1-4, with 11 nucleotides matching TRBD1. Germline assignment: CDR1 LGHNA and CDR2 YSLEER. The CDR3 contains 14 residues. J gave up 8 bases and V 4 bases, and 3 bases lay outside the gene matches. CDR3: CASSRDRGEEKLFF. DNA of the CDR3: TGCGCCAGCAGCCGGGACAGGGGGGAAGAAAAACTGTTTTTT.

The chain is built from TRBV5-6 and TRBJ1-2; TRBD1 matches 7 bases. Germline V gene data show CDR1 as SGHDT and CDR2 as YYEEEE. After removal of 0 bases from V and 2 bases from J, the junction contained 1 base not matched to a gene. The CDR3 loop spans 14 amino acids. CDR3 loop: CASSLEQGNYGYTF. The CDR3 DNA reads as TGTGCCAGCAGCTTGGAACAGGGGAACTATGGCTACACCTTC.

This sequence joins TRBV6-5 and TRBJ2-2, with TRBD2 as a possible D gene (6 bases). Trimming shortened V by 3 bases and J by 4 bases, and 9 bases separated the two germline ends. This CDR3 region has 14 residues. CDR1 and CDR2 (germline): MNHEY, SVGAGI. The CDR3 loop is CASSYLASTGELFF. In nucleotides, the CDR3 is TGTGCCAGCAGTTATCTAGCGTCCACCGGGGAGCTGTTTTTT.

The chain recombines TRBV7-6 with TRBJ2-1, with 7 positions matching TRBD2. The V and J ends lost 5 bases and 2 bases, in that order; junction bases with no gene match: 6. CDR1 and CDR2 from the germline V gene are SGHVS and FNYEAQ. The CDR3 spans 15 residues. CDR3 coding DNA: TGTGCCAGCAGCCCCGCTAGCGGAACCTACAATGAGCAGTTCTTC. It encodes CASSPASGTYNEQFF.

The gene calls are TRBV19 and TRBJ2-7, with D perhaps TRBD1 (6 bases). Trimming removed 5 bases from V and 4 bases from J, with 12 bases in between. The germline V gene encodes CDR1 LNHDA and CDR2 SQIVND (reference sequence). The CDR3 spans 13 residues. The CDR3 bases are TGTGCCAGTAGTTCAGGGGCGGTATACGAGCAGTACTTC. It specifies CASSSGAVYEQYF.

The chain recombines TRBV11-2 with TRBJ2-7; tentative D call: TRBD1 (7 bases). Germline V lookup: CDR1 SGHAT, CDR2 FQNNGV. The CDR3 has 14 amino acids. Trimming took 1 base from V and 6 from J, leaving 13 bases between them. Here the CDR3 DNA reads TGTGCCAGCAGCTTAGGACAGGGAGGATCCGAGCAGTACTTC. Translated: CASSLGQGGSEQYF.

V and J are TRBV14 and TRBJ2-5, with TRBD2 matching over 8 bases. CDR1 and CDR2 from the germline V gene are SGHDN and FVKESK. With V trimmed by 1 base and J by 5 bases, 9 bases remained unmatched. The CDR3 consists of 16 residues. The CDR3 protein is CASSQVNGRALETQYF. CDR3 nucleotide sequence: TGTGCCAGCAGCCAAGTTAACGGGAGGGCCTTGGAGACCCAGTACTTC.

This clone was detected only a few times. The rearrangement links TRBV7-9 to TRBJ2-1; TRBD2 aligns across 8 bases. The V gene's germline CDR1 is SEHNR and CDR2 FQNEAQ (reference sequence). The CDR3 sequence is 14 residues long. Unmatched junction bases numbered 11, after V lost 6 bases and J lost 10 bases. The chain's CDR3 is CASRPGLDLLEQFF. The CDR3 DNA reads as TGTGCCAGCAGACCGGGACTAGACCTACTAGAGCAGTTCTTC.

The table lists this clone with a count of one. The V call is TRBV13, the J call TRBJ2-7; a possible D gene is TRBD1 (6 bases). The V end was cut by 5 bases, the J end by 4 bases, with 12 bases between. The CDR3 has 13 amino acids. Germline V gene data show CDR1 as PRHDT and CDR2 as FYEKMQ (reference sequence). CDR3 in amino acids: CASSGDRRYEQYF. Here the CDR3 DNA reads TGTGCCAGCAGCGGAGACAGGAGATACGAGCAGTACTTC.

The CDR3 reads CASSFPTGSSRTNTGELFF. CDR3 nucleotide sequence: TGTGCCAGCAGCTTCCCGACAGGGTCATCTAGGACGAACACCGGGGAGCTGTTTTTT. This sequence joins TRBV7-9 and TRBJ2-2; TRBD1 agrees at 7 bases. CDR3 length equals 19 residues. Germline-derived CDR1 and CDR2 are SEHNR and FQNEAQ (reference sequence). With 3 bases clipped from V and 0 bases from J, the junction kept 13 bases outside the gene matches.

The chain joins TRBV2 to TRBJ1-1; no clear D gene. This CDR3 has 10 amino acids. Germline CDR1 reads SNHLY; CDR2 reads FYNNEI. The V end was cut by 8 bases, the J end by 4 bases, with 5 bases between. In DNA form, the CDR3 reads TGTGCCAGCCGCGGCACTGAAGCTTTCTTT. Encoded protein: CASRGTEAFF.

The chain uses TRBV9 and TRBJ2-7; D may be TRBD2 (5 bases). V lost 0 bases and J 6 bases, leaving 13 bases between the germline ends. CDR1 is SGDLS and CDR2 is YYNGEE in the germline V gene. This CDR3 spans 14 amino acids. CDR3 sequence (DNA): TGTGCCAGCAGCGTAGCCGGTCTAGGAGGCGAGCAGTACTTC. Protein sequence: CASSVAGLGGEQYF.

The J gene is TRBJ2-5, the V gene TRBV4-3; 7 nucleotides agree with TRBD1. Germline lookup yields CDR1 LGHNA and CDR2 YSLEER. Trimming removed 2 bases from V and 1 base from J; junction bases left unmatched: 7. The CDR3 contains 16 residues. CDR3 protein: CASSQTGVDPQETQYF. The CDR3 DNA is TGCGCCAGCAGCCAAACAGGGGTAGATCCCCAAGAGACCCAGTACTTC.

This clone is a singleton in its sample. This chain connects TRBV2 to TRBJ2-7, with a possible D match to TRBD1 (6 bases). V was shortened by 4 bases and J by 3 bases, with 10 bases between the two germline ends. This CDR3 comprises 13 residues. Germline CDR1 reads SNHLY; CDR2 reads FYNNEI. The CDR3 nucleotides read TGTGCCAGCAGTGGGGACATGGACTACGAGCAGTACTTC. Its protein product is CASSGDMDYEQYF.